The source of this T cell receptor (beta chain) is a study of monozygotic twins with inflammatory bowel disease (dated by TCRdb to between 2018 and 2021). The study in broad terms: The full study comprised around 28 monozygotic twin pairs: nine German pairs (four IBD-concordant, five IBD-discordant) and 19 IBD-discordant Danish pairs. Within discordant pairs, disease-associated traits were sought mainly by comparing IBD patients with their genetically identical healthy co-twins. Each individual had, on average, about 151 000 unique TCRalpha sequences and 181 000 unique TCRbeta sequences available for analysis. General conclusions and limits of the study: Concordant and discordant twins showed no difference in repertoire similarity, possibly because of limited statistical power. Compared with healthy twins, IBD patients had fewer clonotypes in common with other individuals, a difference most pronounced in patients showing signs of disease activity. Because patients were on differing immunosuppressive treatments, the repertoires may have picked up extra background noise and inter-individual variability. The analysis was unable to tell apart different T cell subtypes. No single strong signal or clonotype linked to IBD turned up in the results, so the idea that one exists was not supported. A decrease in TCRbeta repertoire diversity, as measured by inverse Simpson index, was observed in IBD patients compared with their healthy co-twins.

From each donor, an approximately 2.5 ml peripheral blood sample was collected into PAXgene tubes and stored at -80 degrees C. Without any T cell sorting, total RNA was extracted from whole blood using the PAXgene blood miRNA kit on an automated QIAcube. Peripheral blood from monozygotic twin pairs concordant or discordant for inflammatory bowel disease was subjected to deep TCRalpha and TCRbeta repertoire profiling with unique molecular barcoding. Smoking habits were recorded for all twin pairs, with individuals classified as current, former or never smokers. Libraries were prepared through 5' RACE. Each TCR library was prepared from roughly 3.5 ug of total RNA. For each sample, cDNA synthesis with SMARTScribe reverse transcriptase was split into eight separate reactions. During cDNA synthesis, template switching was used to introduce unique molecular identifiers that contained a 6-nucleotide sample barcode. TCRalpha and TCRbeta cDNA was amplified by two nested PCRs of roughly 15 and 9 cycles, with bead purification after each PCR. Before amplification, the cDNA was treated with uracil DNA-glycosylase and purified using the QIAquick PCR purification kit. In the second PCR, Illumina TruSeq-compatible adapters and sample-specific barcodes were added. Library quality and concentration were checked on TapeStation and Qubit, and libraries were pooled at roughly 5 ng each. Sequencing of pooled libraries was carried out on an Illumina HiSeq2500 single-index Rapid Run using 2 x 100 bp reads and custom sequencing primers. The authors processed their data as follows. MiGEC version 1.2.6 was used for UMI-based consensus assembly to correct PCR and sequencing errors. MiXCR version 2.1.1 was used for V(D)J alignment, clonotype assembly and CDR3 extraction. To normalise gene usage, clonotype sharing and MAIT/NKT TCR abundance, the top 1000, 10 000 and 20 000 clonotypes in each sample were analysed. After downsampling to 27 000 UMIs, diversity was calculated as the inverse Simpson index using the vegan R package. Statistical testing used paired Mann-Whitney U tests on the discordant twin pairs and applied Benjamini-Hochberg correction for multiple testing. Reads reprocessed by TCRdb are summarized as one entry per CDR3 protein sequence, and DNA is absent. The V and J calls follow TCRdb's processing rather than the paper's. The sample's clone listing holds some 200,000 distinct CDR3 sequences. Of the sample, less than 9% is held by the ten largest clones.

Turning to this clonotype: Its antigen is still unknown.

CDR1 and CDR2 are read off the germline V gene as SGHRS and YFSETQ. The CDR3 spans 15 residues, from the cysteine through the phenylalanine. No coding sequence is recorded. This TCR was recovered from a human donor with ulcerative colitis or Crohn's disease, or a healthy co-twin of an affected twin (not recorded which). The chain is made from TRBV5-1 and TRBJ2-4; checking the TCRdb D call of TRBD1 is not possible without DNA. Material for sequencing was blood. CDR3 reads: CASSFGGAGKNIQYF.